The T cell receptor (beta chain) described here comes from a study of T cell changes during pregnancy in multiple sclerosis. The junction had 5 bases not matched to a gene; V was cut back by 5 bases and J by 0 bases. The CDR3 is 16 residues long. Germline V gives CDR1 SGHTA, CDR2 FQGTGA. Measured with immunoSEQ multiplex PCR; TCRdb has only the in-frame clones, and not every one. Counted here are about 73,000 clones, almost 95% occurring once; the ten biggest clones make up 2.5% to 3%. The chain combines TRBV7-3 with TRBJ2-1, with 9 bases lining up with TRBD2. This clonotype originated in a female donor in good health, enrolled as a control in a pregnancy study. The specimen was peripheral blood, collected in the third trimester of pregnancy. The CDR3 DNA follows: TGTGCCAGCAGCCGTCTTAGCGGGAGCTCCTACAATGAGCAGTTCTTC. Its translation is CASSRLSGSSYNEQFF.